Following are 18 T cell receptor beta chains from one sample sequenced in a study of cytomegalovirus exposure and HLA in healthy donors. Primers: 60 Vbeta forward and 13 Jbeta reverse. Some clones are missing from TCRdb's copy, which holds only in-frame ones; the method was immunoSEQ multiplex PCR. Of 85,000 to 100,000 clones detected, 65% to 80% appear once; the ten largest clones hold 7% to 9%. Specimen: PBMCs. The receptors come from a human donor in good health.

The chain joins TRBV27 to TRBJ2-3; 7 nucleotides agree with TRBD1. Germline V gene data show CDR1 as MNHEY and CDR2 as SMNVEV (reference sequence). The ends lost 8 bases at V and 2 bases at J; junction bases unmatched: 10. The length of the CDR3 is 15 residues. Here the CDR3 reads CASSKGTVLTDTQYF. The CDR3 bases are TGTGCCAGCTCGAAAGGGACAGTACTCACAGATACGCAGTATTTT.

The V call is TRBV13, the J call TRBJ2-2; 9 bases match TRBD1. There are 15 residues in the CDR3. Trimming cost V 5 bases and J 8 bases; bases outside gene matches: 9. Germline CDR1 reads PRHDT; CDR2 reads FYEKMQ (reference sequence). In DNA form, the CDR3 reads TGTGCCAGCAGCACCCCGGGACAGGGTCGAGGGGAGCTGTTTTTT. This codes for CASSTPGQGRGELFF.

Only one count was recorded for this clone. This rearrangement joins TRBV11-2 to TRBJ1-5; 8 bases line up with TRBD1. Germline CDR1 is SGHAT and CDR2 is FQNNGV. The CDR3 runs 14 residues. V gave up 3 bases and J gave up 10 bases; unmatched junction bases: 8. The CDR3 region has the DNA TGTGCCAGCAGCTTTGGGACAGGTCCTTATCCCCAGCATTTT. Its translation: CASSFGTGPYPQHF. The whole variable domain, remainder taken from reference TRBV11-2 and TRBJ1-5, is EAGVAQSPRYKIIEKRQSVAFWCNPISGHATLYWYQQILGQGPKLLIQFQNNGVVDDSQLPKDRFSAERLKGVDSTLKIQPAKLEDSAVYLCASSFGTGPYPQHFGDGTRLSIL.

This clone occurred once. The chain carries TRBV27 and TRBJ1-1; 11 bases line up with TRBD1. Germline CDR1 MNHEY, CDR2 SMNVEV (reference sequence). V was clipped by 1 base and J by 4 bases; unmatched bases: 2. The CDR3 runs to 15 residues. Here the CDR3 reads CASSLLGQGGTEAFF. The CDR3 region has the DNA TGTGCCAGCAGTTTATTGGGACAGGGGGGCACTGAAGCTTTCTTT.

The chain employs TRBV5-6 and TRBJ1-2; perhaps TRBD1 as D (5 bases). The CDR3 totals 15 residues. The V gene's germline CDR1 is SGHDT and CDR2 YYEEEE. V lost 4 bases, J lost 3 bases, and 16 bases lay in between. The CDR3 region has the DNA TGTGCCAGCAGCCTCGTGGGGGGTAACTACTATGGCTACACCTTC. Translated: CASSLVGGNYYGYTF.

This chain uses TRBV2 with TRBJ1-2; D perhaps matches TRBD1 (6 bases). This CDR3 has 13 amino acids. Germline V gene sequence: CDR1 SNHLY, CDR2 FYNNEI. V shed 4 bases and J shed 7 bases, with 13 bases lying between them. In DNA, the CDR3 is TGTGCCAGCAGTGGGACTTCAGGGGCTGGCTACACCTTC. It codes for CASSGTSGAGYTF. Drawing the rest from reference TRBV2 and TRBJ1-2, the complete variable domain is EPEVTQTPSHQVTQMGQEVILRCVPISNHLYFYWYRQILGQKVEFLVSFYNNEISEKSEIFDDQFSVERPDGSNFTLKIRSTKLEDSAMYFCASSGTSGAGYTFGSGTRLTVV.

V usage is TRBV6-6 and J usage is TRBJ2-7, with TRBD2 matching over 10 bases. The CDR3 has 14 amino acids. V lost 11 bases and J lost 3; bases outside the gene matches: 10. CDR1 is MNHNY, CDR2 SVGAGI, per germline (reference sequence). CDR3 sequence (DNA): TGTGCCGCGGGCGAGCGGGAGGGGGGCTACGAGCAGTACTTC. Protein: CAAGEREGGYEQYF.

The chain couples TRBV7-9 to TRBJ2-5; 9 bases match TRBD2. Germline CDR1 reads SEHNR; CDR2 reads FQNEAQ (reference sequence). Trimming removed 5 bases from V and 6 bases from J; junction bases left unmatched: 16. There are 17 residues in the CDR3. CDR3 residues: CASSGGTVAGVTKTQYF. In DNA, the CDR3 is TGTGCCAGCAGCGGGGGTACAGTAGCGGGAGTCACGAAGACCCAGTACTTC.

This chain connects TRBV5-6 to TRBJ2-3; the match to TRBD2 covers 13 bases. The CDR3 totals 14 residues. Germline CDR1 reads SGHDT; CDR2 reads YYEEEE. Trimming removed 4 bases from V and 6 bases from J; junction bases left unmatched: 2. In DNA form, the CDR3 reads TGTGCCAGCAGCCGGACTAGCGGGAGCGATACGCAGTATTTT. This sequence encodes CASSRTSGSDTQYF.

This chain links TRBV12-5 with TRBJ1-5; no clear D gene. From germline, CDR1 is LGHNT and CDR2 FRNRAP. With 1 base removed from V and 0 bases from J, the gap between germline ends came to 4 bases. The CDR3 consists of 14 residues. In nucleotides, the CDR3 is TGTGCTAGTGGTTTGGACAGTAGCAATCAGCCCCAGCATTTT. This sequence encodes CASGLDSSNQPQHF.

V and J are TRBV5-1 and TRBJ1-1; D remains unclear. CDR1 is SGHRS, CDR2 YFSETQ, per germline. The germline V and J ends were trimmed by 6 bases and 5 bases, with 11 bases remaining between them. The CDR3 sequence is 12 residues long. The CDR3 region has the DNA TGCGCCAGCACCTTCGCAGGAACTGAAGCTTTCTTT. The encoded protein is CASTFAGTEAFF.

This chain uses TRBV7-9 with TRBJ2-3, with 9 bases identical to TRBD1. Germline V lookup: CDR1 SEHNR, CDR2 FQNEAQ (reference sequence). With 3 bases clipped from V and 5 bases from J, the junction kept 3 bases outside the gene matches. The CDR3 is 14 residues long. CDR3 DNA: TGTGCCAGCAGCTTGGGACAGGGTTTAGATACGCAGTATTTT. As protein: CASSLGQGLDTQYF.

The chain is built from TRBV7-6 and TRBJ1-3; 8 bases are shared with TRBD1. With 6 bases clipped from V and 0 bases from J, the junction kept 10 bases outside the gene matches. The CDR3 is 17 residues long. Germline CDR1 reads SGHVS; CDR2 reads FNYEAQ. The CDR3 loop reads CASRPGRTGNSGNTIYF. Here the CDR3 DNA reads TGTGCCAGCAGACCGGGGCGGACAGGGAACTCTGGAAACACCATATATTTT.

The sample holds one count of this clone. CDR3: CASSTGVPETQYF. CDR3 DNA sequence: TGCGCCAGCAGCACAGGGGTCCCAGAGACCCAGTACTTC. The V call is TRBV5-1, the J call TRBJ2-5; 7 nucleotides align to TRBD1. The CDR3 sequence is 13 residues long. Germline lookup yields CDR1 SGHRS and CDR2 YFSETQ. J lost 4 bases, V lost 4 bases, and 4 bases had no gene match. The full variable domain, completed using reference TRBV5-1 and TRBJ2-5, is KAGVTQTPRYLIKTRGQQVTLSCSPISGHRSVSWYQQTPGQGLQFLFEYFSETQRNKGNFPGRFSGRQFSNSRSEMNVSTLELGDSALYLCASSTGVPETQYFGPGTRLLVL.

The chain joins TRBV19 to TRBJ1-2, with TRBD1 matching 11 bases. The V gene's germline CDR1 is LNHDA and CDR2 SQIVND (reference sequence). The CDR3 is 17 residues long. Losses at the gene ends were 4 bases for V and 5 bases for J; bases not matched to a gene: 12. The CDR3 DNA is TGTGCCAGTAGTACCGGGACAGGGGGGACTTTATCGTATGGCTACACCTTC. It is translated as CASSTGTGGTLSYGYTF. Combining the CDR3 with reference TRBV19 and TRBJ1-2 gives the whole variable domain DGGITQSPKYLFRKEGQNVTLSCEQNLNHDAMYWYRQDPGQGLRLIYYSQIVNDFQKGDIAEGYSVSREKKESFPLTVTSAQKNPTAFYLCASSTGTGGTLSYGYTFGSGTRLTVV.

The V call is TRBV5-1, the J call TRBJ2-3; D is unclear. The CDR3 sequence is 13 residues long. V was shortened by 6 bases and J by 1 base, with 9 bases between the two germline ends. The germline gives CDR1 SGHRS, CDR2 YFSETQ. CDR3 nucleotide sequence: TGCGCCAGCACTATGAGAGGCACAGATACGCAGTATTTT. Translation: CASTMRGTDTQYF.

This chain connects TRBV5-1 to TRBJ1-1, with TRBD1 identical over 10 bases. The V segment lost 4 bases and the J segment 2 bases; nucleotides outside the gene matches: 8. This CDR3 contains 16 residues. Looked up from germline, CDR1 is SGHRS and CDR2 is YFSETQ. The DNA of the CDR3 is TGCGCCAGCAGCCTAGGACAGGGGGGCAGCAACACTGAAGCTTTCTTT. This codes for CASSLGQGGSNTEAFF.

The CDR3 DNA reads as TGCGCCAGCAGCCCAATTGGGACAGTACCCGGAAACACCATATATTTT. The encoded protein is CASSPIGTVPGNTIYF. The V call is TRBV5-1, the J call TRBJ1-3; 7 nucleotides line up with TRBD1. V trimming: 4 bases; J trimming: 4 bases; junction bases outside the gene matches: 11. Germline values: CDR1 SGHRS, CDR2 YFSETQ. The length of the CDR3 is 16 residues. Full variable domain (rest looked up from reference TRBV5-1 and TRBJ1-3): KAGVTQTPRYLIKTRGQQVTLSCSPISGHRSVSWYQQTPGQGLQFLFEYFSETQRNKGNFPGRFSGRQFSNSRSEMNVSTLELGDSALYLCASSPIGTVPGNTIYFGEGSWLTVV.